What follows are 18 T cell receptor beta chains derived from one specimen sequenced in a study of T cell responses to AZD1222 COVID-19 vaccine. Using immunoSEQ multiplex PCR, the repertoire was profiled, and TCRdb retains in-frame clones only, with some absent. The data show under 100,000 clones, 70% to 90% seen once. The sequencing here drew on peripheral blood, taken on day 0 of AZD1222 vaccination. These receptors were taken from an adult in good health.

V usage is TRBV27 and J usage is TRBJ1-2; maybe TRBD1 (6 bases). V gave up 8 bases and J gave up 7 bases, with 20 bases separating them. The CDR3 is 14 residues long. Germline CDR1 and CDR2: MNHEY and SMNVEV (reference sequence). DNA for the CDR3: TGTGCCAGCTGCCACGTCGCCGGGGGCCGTGGCTACACCTTC. It translates to CASCHVAGGRGYTF.

The rearrangement joins TRBV18 to TRBJ2-3; D call uncertain. Germline lookup yields CDR1 KGHSH and CDR2 LQKENI. V gave up 3 bases and J gave up 2 bases, with 3 bases separating them. CDR3 length: 12 residues. The CDR3 region is CASSPFTDTQYF. The CDR3 nucleotides are TGTGCCAGCTCACCTTTCACAGATACGCAGTATTTT.

V and J are TRBV29-1 and TRBJ2-1, with D perhaps TRBD2 (5 bases). The CDR3 has 13 residues. The germline CDR1 and CDR2 sequences are SQVTM and ANQGSEA. The germline V and J ends were trimmed by 6 bases and 10 bases, with 19 bases remaining between them. The CDR3 DNA sequence: TGCAGCGTCCCTAAAGGTGGGAGACTAGAGCAGTTCTTC. It codes for CSVPKGGRLEQFF.

This clone has only one observation. The chain is built from TRBV10-3 and TRBJ1-1; 9 bases map to TRBD1. The V gene's germline CDR1 is ENHRY and CDR2 SYGVKD. Trimming cost V 4 bases and J 4 bases; bases outside gene matches: 7. The CDR3 sequence is 15 residues long. This CDR3 is CAISGNTGGVTEAFF. CDR3 nucleotide sequence: TGTGCCATCAGTGGAAACACAGGGGGCGTCACTGAAGCTTTCTTT.

The chain employs TRBV10-3 and TRBJ2-3; TRBD1 is a possible D gene (6 bases). The germline V gene encodes CDR1 ENHRY and CDR2 SYGVKD. V was pared by 3 bases and J by 4 bases, with 11 bases between. This CDR3 spans 14 amino acids. The CDR3 region has the DNA TGTGCCATCAGTGATCAGGGGCGGGCAGATACGCAGTATTTT. Translation gives CAISDQGRADTQYF.

The chain couples TRBV9 to TRBJ2-3; 13 bases fit TRBD2. CDR3 length equals 18 residues. With V trimmed by 0 bases and J by 1 base, 5 bases remained unmatched. Germline lookup yields CDR1 SGDLS and CDR2 YYNGEE. This chain's CDR3 is CASSVETSGRVGTDTQYF. As DNA, the CDR3 is TGTGCCAGCAGCGTAGAAACTAGCGGGAGGGTTGGCACAGATACGCAGTATTTT.

In its sample, this clone was seen a few times. This rearrangement joins TRBV3-1 (or the pseudogene TRBV3-2) to TRBJ2-5; 10 nucleotides agree with TRBD2. This CDR3 region has 20 residues. CDR1 is LGHDT and CDR2 is YNNKEL in the germline V gene (reference sequence). With V trimmed by 0 bases and J by 2 bases, 15 bases remained unmatched. The CDR3 DNA reads as TGTGCCAGCAGCCAAGACGAGAGTGGGTCTAGCGGGAGTTGGCAAGAGACCCAGTACTTC. It is translated as CASSQDESGSSGSWQETQYF.

The table lists this clone with a few counts. The rearrangement joins TRBV28 to TRBJ2-3; the D gene is possibly TRBD2 (6 bases). The CDR3 loop spans 16 amino acids. Between the trimmed V and J ends, which lost 5 bases and 4 bases, there was a span of 19 bases. CDR1 and CDR2 (germline): MDHEN, SYDVKM. The DNA for the CDR3 is TGTGCCAGCAGTATACCCGGCGGGGTTGGCGCAGATACGCAGTATTTT. Translation gives CASSIPGGVGADTQYF.

A note on this clone: Other DNA sequences of this sample code for an identical CDR3. The V and J genes are TRBV29-1 and TRBJ2-2; D unclear. CDR1 is SQVTM and CDR2 is ANQGSEA in the germline V gene. CDR3 length: 13 residues. Trimming stripped 3 bases from V and 6 bases from J, with 11 bases between. The CDR3 loop reads CSVDGVGSGELFF. The CDR3, as DNA: TGCAGCGTTGATGGGGTCGGCTCCGGGGAGCTGTTTTTT.

The gene calls are TRBV2 and TRBJ1-3; D not certain. Germline V gene lookup returns CDR1 SNHLY and CDR2 FYNNEI. Deletions cut 2 bases from V and 2 bases from J, with 4 bases between. The CDR3 consists of 13 residues. The CDR3 DNA reads as TGTGCCAGCAGTGAAATGACTGGAAACACCATATATTTT. Translation gives CASSEMTGNTIYF.

This clone occurred a few times. DNA of the CDR3: TGTGCCAGCAGCCAAGTAAGCGGGTTAGAGACCCAGTACTTC. This translates into CASSQVSGLETQYF. The chain joins TRBV3-1 (or the pseudogene TRBV3-2) to TRBJ2-5; D is possibly TRBD2 (6 bases). V dropped 1 base and J dropped 4 bases, with 10 bases sitting between them. This CDR3 spans 14 amino acids. Germline-derived CDR1 and CDR2 are LGHDT and YNNKEL (reference sequence).

V is TRBV6-1 and J is TRBJ1-3; 7 nucleotides match TRBD1. V was pared by 4 bases and J by 0 bases, with 3 bases of the junction left unmatched. This CDR3 contains 15 residues. CDR1 and CDR2 (germline): MNHNS, SASEGT. CDR3 nucleotide sequence: TGTGCCAGCAGTGGACAGGGTCTCTCTGGAAACACCATATATTTT. Its translation is CASSGQGLSGNTIYF.

The chain couples TRBV12-3 or TRBV12-4 to TRBJ2-1; a possible D gene is TRBD1 (7 bases). V was pared by 4 bases and J by 8 bases, with 12 bases between. The CDR3 has 13 amino acids. In DNA form, the CDR3 reads TGTGCCAGCAGTTGGGGCAGGGGGGATGAGCAGTTCTTC. Translation gives CASSWGRGDEQFF.

This clone was counted once. The chain joins TRBV28 to TRBJ1-3; TRBD1 matches 9 bases. V lost 5 bases to trimming and J lost 5 bases; unmatched junction nucleotides: 10. Germline loops: CDR1 MDHEN, CDR2 SYDVKM. The CDR3 spans 16 residues. This CDR3 reads CASSPLGQGPRNTIYF. In DNA, the CDR3 is TGTGCCAGCAGTCCACTCGGACAGGGGCCAAGAAACACCATATATTTT.

V and J are TRBV11-3 and TRBJ2-2, with D perhaps matching TRBD1 or TRBD2 (5 bases each). Per germline, CDR1 SGHNT and CDR2 YENEEA. CDR3 length equals 17 residues. V lost 4 bases and J lost 1, with 16 bases in between. CDR3 amino acids: CASSSAPGTGNTGELFF. In DNA, the CDR3 is TGTGCCAGCAGCTCCGCTCCCGGGACGGGGAACACCGGGGAGCTGTTTTTT.

The count of this clone is one. This rearrangement joins TRBV18 to TRBJ2-1; D remains ambiguous. Germline loops: CDR1 KGHSH, CDR2 LQKENI. The CDR3 is made up of 17 amino acids. The V end was cut by 6 bases, the J end by 6 bases, with 24 bases between. The CDR3 nucleotides are TGTGCCAGCTCGCAGTCTATTTTGGACCCAAAGGCCAATGAGCAGTTCTTC. Protein: CASSQSILDPKANEQFF.

This clone appeared once. The CDR3 reads CASSAGLAGGGTGELFF. The CDR3, as DNA: TGTGCCAGCAGCGCGGGACTAGCGGGAGGGGGCACCGGGGAGCTGTTTTTT. The chain combines TRBV9 with TRBJ2-2; 16 nucleotides align to TRBD2. Per the germline V gene, CDR1 is SGDLS and CDR2 is YYNGEE. V lost 3 bases and J lost 4; bases outside the gene matches: 3. The CDR3 runs to 17 residues. The whole variable domain, remainder taken from reference TRBV9 and TRBJ2-2, is DSGVTQTPKHLITATGQRVTLRCSPRSGDLSVYWYQQSLDQGLQFLIQYYNGEERAKGNILERFSAQQFPDLHSELNLSSLELGDSALYFCASSAGLAGGGTGELFFGEGSRLTVL.

This chain joins TRBV7-2 and TRBJ2-3, with 11 nucleotides matching TRBD2. The CDR3 extends over 14 amino acids. The V and J ends lost 6 bases and 5 bases, in that order; junction bases with no gene match: 4. Germline V lookup: CDR1 SGHTA, CDR2 FQGNSA. CDR3 amino acids: CASRQTSGRDTQYF. The CDR3 DNA is TGTGCCAGCAGACAAACTAGCGGGAGAGATACGCAGTATTTT.